This T cell receptor beta chain is from a study of human T cells and chemical hapten exposure (dated by TCRdb to about 2021). In the study overall: For sensitization, 2% DPC in acetone was applied to a 2 cm by 2 cm area of upper inner arm skin. Throughout the roughly 23-week study period, patients were also given weekly therapeutic DPC doses on the scalp. Patch testing on the upper back used Finn chambers containing 0.01% DPC, with scoring done after 6 days according to International Contact Dermatitis Research Group standards. Most of the patients in the cohort were female, and the cohort covered alopecia areata with under or over 50% scalp involvement, alopecia totalis and alopecia universalis. Libraries were pooled for sequencing, and variation in per-sample TCR yields was attributed mainly to small differences in library volumes within the pool. Peripheral blood TCR repertoire changes were tracked in vivo in alopecia patients during primary and secondary sensitization to the hapten diphenylcyclopropenone (DPC). Blood samples were taken from patients before sensitization (week 0) and at 2, 6 and about 24 weeks after DPC sensitization. About 28 alopecia patients gave blood for TCR sequencing at one to four time points (pre-sensitization, 2, 6 and 24 weeks).

Explained via the paper, the time point label denotes: patch test 2, 6 weeks after DPC sensitization. Taken with the paper, the label for treatment or condition translates to: therapeutic diphenylcyclopropenone sensitization with weekly scalp DPC. At each patch-test visit, blood was drawn before the patch test was applied. Patients were considered eligible if aged 18 to 70, diagnosed with alopecia and deemed suitable for DPC therapy, and patients were excluded if pregnant. Total RNA was isolated from unfractionated whole blood collected in Tempus Blood RNA tubes. The CDR3 goes from the cysteine to the phenylalanine over 12 residues. The sequence is cut down to CDR3 DNA, 36 bases in frame from base 1. Summary of the overall study and its limitations: DPC sensitization did not change how many TCRs were above 1 in 1000 frequency, and no evidence was found of alterations in global repertoire structure. After repeated subsampling, changes were observed in the strength of the expansion versus patch-test correlation and in the threshold at which the correlation became significant. Alopecia, a presumed autoimmune disease, was present in all patients, so the immune response of the patients might differ from that of healthy individuals. Significantly more large CDR3 similarity clusters were formed by expanded TCRs than by pre-sensitization or healthy control sets, consistent with antigen-driven responses. Patch test score correlated positively with the number of PT1 expanded TCRs, reaching significance at thresholds 8, 16 and 32 but not at 4.

This clonotype was counted between two and nine times. Its binding antigen is unknown. No much larger clonotype is one base removed from it; base qualities were not supplied. The method was RACE. The sample was run on a NextSeq 500. Library preparation attached unique molecular identifiers to individual cDNA molecules for quantitative, reproducible TCR counting. From each blood RNA sample, both TCR alpha and TCR beta chains were sequenced. The study's own analysis went as follows. A median of around 100,000 TCRs per sample was observed, with a range of about 23,224 to 690,600. V, J and CDR3 annotation of the TCR reads was carried out using the Decombinator software suite. For the PS versus PT1 abundance plots, all samples were subsampled to the same number of TCRs (28,000). TCRs were defined as expanded if absent before sensitization and observed at least eight times at the 2-week time point. The raw public reads went through TCRdb reprocessing: fastp at Q25, MiXCR clone calling, in-frame beta chains kept. Every entry covers one CDR3 protein and lists the most common genes and DNA from its rows. The V and J calls were not made by the authors but by TCRdb's processing. In all, the sample holds around 67,000 distinct CDR3 sequences, and roughly 8.5% of those were seen once. Nearly 3.5% of the sample is taken by the ten largest.

The V and J segments used are TRBV12-3 or TRBV12-4 and TRBJ2-2, with 7 bases matching TRBD2. The sequence was collected from a woman aged 50 to 65 with alopecia areata. Some clones in this sample may be carry-over from other donors' samples. Sequencing used whole blood, obtained in connection with sensitization to the hapten diphenylcyclopropenone (DPC). The DNA is as follows: TGTGCTTCGGGGAGGGACACCGGGGAGCTGTTTTTT. Its protein is CASGRDTGELFF.